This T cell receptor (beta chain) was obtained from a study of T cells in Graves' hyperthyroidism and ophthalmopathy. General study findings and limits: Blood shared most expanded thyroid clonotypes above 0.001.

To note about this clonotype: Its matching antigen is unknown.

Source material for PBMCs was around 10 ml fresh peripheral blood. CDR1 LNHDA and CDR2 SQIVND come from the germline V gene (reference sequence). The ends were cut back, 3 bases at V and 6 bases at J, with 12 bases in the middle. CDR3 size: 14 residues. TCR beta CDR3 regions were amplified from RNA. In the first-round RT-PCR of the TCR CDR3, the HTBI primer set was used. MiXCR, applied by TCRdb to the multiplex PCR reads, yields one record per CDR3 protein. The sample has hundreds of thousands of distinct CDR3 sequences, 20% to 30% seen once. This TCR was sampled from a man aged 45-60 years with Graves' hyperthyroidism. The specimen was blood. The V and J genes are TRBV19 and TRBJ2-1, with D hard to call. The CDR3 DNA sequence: TGTGCCAGTAGTATGTGGCAATTAGGCAATGAGCAGTTCTTC. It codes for CASSMWQLGNEQFF. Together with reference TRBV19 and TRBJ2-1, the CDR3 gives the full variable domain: DGGITQSPKYLFRKEGQNVTLSCEQNLNHDAMYWYRQDPGQGLRLIYYSQIVNDFQKGDIAEGYSVSREKKESFPLTVTSAQKNPTAFYLCASSMWQLGNEQFFGPGTRLTVL.